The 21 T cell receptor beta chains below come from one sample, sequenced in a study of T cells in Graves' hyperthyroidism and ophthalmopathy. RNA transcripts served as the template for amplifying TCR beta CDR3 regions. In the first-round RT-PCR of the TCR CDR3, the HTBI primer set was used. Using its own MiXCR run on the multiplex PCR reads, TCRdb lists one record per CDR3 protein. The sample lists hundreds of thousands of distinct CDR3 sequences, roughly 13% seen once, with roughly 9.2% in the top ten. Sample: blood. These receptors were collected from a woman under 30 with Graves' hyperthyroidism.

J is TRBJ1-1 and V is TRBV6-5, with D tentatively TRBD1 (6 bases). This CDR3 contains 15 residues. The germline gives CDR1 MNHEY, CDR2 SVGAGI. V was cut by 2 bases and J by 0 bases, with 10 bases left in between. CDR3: CASSYTGQLNTEAFF. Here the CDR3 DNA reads TGTGCCAGCAGTTACACTGGACAGCTGAACACTGAAGCTTTCTTT.

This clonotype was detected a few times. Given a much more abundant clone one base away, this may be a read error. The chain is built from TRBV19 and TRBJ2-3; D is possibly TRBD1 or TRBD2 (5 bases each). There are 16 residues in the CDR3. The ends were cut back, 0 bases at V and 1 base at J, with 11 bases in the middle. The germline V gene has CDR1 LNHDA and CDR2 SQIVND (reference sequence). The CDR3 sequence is CASSIDRGGRTDTQYF. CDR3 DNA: TGTGCCAGTAGTATAGATCGGGGCGGCCGCACAGATACGCAGTATTTT.

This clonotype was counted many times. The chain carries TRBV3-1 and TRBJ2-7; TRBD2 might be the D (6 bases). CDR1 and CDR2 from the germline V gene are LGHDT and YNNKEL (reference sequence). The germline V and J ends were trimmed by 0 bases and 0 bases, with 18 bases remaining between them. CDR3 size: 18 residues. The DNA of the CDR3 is TGTGCCAGCAGCCAAGATCTTTGGGGACGCGGGGACTCCTACGAGCAGTACTTC. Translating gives CASSQDLWGRGDSYEQYF.

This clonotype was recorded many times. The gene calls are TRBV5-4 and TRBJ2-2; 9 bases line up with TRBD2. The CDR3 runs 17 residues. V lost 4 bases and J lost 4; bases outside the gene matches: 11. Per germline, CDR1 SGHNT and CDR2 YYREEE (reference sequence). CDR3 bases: TGTGCCAGCAGCCCAGCAGGGACTAGCTTCCTCACCGGGGAGCTGTTTTTT. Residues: CASSPAGTSFLTGELFF.

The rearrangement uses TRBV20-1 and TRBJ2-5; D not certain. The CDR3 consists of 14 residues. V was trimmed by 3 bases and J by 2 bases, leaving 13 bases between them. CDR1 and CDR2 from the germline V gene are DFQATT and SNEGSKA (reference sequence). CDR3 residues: CSASLGWAQETQYF. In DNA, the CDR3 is TGCAGTGCTAGCCTTGGGTGGGCTCAAGAGACCCAGTACTTC.

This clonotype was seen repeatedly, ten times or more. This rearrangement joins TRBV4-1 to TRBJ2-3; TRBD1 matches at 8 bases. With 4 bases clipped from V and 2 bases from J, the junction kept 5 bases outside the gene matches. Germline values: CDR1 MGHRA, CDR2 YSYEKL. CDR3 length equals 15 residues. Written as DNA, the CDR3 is TGCGCCAGCAGCCTGGACAGGGCTCCCACAGATACGCAGTATTTT. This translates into CASSLDRAPTDTQYF.

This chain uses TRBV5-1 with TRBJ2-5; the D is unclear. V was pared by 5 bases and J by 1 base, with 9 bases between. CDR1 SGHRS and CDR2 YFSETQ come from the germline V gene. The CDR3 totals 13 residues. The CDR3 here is CASRWWIQETQYF. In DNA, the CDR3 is TGCGCCAGCAGGTGGTGGATCCAAGAGACCCAGTACTTC.

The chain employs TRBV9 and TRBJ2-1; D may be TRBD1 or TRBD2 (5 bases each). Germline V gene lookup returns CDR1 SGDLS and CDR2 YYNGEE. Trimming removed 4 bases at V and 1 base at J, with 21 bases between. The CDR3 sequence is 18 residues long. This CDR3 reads CASSSQVMGVLSYNEQFF. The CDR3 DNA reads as TGTGCCAGCAGCTCTCAGGTCATGGGGGTTTTATCCTACAATGAGCAGTTCTTC. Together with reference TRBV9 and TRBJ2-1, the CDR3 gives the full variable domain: DSGVTQTPKHLITATGQRVTLRCSPRSGDLSVYWYQQSLDQGLQFLIQYYNGEERAKGNILERFSAQQFPDLHSELNLSSLELGDSALYFCASSSQVMGVLSYNEQFFGPGTRLTVL.

CDR3 protein: CASSFRDRGLSNQPQHF. The CDR3 DNA reads TGCGCCAGCAGCTTCCGGGACAGGGGGCTGAGCAATCAGCCCCAGCATTTT. The chain combines TRBV5-1 with TRBJ1-5, with TRBD1 identical over 12 bases. Looked up from germline, CDR1 is SGHRS and CDR2 is YFSETQ. V gave up 2 bases and J gave up 1 base; unmatched junction bases: 4. The CDR3 has 17 residues.

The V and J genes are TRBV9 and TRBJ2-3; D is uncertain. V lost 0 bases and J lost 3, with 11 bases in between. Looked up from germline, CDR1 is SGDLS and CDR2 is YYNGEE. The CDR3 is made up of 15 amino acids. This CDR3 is CASSVGVFSTDTQYF. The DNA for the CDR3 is TGTGCCAGCAGCGTAGGAGTTTTTTCAACAGATACGCAGTATTTT.

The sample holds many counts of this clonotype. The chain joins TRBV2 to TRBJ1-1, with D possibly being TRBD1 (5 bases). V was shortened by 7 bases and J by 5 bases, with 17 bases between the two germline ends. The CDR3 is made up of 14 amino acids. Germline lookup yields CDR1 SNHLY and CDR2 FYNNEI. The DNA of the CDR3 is TGTGCCAGCACCCTTAGACAGAGCTGGACTGAAGCTTTCTTT. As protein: CASTLRQSWTEAFF.

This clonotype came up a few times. This CDR3 is CSAREGLGDHEQFF. The CDR3 region has the DNA TGCAGTGCTAGAGAGGGACTAGGTGACCATGAGCAGTTCTTC. The chain recombines TRBV20-1 with TRBJ2-1, with TRBD2 identical over 8 bases. From germline, CDR1 is DFQATT and CDR2 SNEGSKA (reference sequence). The CDR3 length is 14 residues. V was pared by 0 bases and J by 8 bases, with 6 bases of the junction left unmatched.

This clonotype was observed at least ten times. CDR3 sequence reads: CASSETPLERELHEQYF. Written as DNA, the CDR3 is TGTGCCAGCAGTGAAACCCCCCTGGAGCGGGAGTTGCACGAGCAGTACTTC. V usage is TRBV2 and J usage is TRBJ2-7, with 8 bases fitting TRBD2. The V and J ends lost 2 bases and 5 bases, in that order; junction bases with no gene match: 14. CDR1 is SNHLY, CDR2 FYNNEI, per germline. The CDR3 is made up of 17 amino acids.

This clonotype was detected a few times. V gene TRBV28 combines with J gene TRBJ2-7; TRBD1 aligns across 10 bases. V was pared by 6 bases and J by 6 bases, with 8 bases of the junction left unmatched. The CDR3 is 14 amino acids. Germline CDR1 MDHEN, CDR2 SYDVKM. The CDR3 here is CASRRDRGLAEQYF. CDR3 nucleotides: TGTGCCAGCAGAAGGGACAGGGGACTCGCCGAGCAGTACTTC. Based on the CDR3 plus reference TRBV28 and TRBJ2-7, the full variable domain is DVKVTQSSRYLVKRTGEKVFLECVQDMDHENMFWYRQDPGLGLRLIYFSYDVKMKEKGDIPEGYSVSREKKERFSLILESASTNQTSMYLCASRRDRGLAEQYFGPGTRLTVT.

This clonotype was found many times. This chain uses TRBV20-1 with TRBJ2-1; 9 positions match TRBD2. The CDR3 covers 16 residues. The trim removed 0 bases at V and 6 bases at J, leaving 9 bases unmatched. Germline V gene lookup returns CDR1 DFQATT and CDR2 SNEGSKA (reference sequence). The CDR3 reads CSARDHRVAGVNEQFF. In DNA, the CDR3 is TGCAGTGCTAGAGATCATCGAGTAGCGGGAGTCAATGAGCAGTTCTTC.

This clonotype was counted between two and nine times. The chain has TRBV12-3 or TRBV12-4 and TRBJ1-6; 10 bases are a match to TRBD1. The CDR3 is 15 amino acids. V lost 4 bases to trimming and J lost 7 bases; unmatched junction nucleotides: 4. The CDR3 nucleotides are TGTGCCAGCAGTTACGGACAGGGGGGAAATTCACCCCTCCACTTT. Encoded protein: CASSYGQGGNSPLHF.

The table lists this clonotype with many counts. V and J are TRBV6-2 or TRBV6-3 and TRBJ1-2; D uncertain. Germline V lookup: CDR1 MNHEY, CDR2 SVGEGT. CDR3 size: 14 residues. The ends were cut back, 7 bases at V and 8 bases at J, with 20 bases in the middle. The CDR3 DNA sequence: TGTGCCAGCACCCCCGGGCCCCAGCATGGGGGCTACACCTTC. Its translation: CASTPGPQHGGYTF.

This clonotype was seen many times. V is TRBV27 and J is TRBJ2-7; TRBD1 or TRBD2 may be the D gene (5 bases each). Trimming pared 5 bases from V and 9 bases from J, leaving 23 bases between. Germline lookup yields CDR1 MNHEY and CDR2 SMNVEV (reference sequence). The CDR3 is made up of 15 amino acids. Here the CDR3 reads CASSPGPGTDYWQYF. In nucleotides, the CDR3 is TGTGCCAGCAGTCCCGGGCCGGGGACCGACTATTGGCAGTACTTC.

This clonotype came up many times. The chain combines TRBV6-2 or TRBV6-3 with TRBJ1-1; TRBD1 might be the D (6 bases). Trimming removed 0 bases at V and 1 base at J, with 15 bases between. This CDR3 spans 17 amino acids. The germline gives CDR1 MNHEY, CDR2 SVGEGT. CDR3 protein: CASSYSGAGARNTEAFF. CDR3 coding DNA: TGTGCCAGCAGTTACTCGGGGGCAGGGGCGAGGAACACTGAAGCTTTCTTT.

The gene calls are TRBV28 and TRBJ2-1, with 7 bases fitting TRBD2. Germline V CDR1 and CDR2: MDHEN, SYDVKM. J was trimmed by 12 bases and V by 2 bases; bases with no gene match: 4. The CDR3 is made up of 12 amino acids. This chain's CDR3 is CASSLGRGVQFF. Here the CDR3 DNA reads TGTGCCAGCAGTTTAGGCCGGGGGGTGCAGTTCTTC.

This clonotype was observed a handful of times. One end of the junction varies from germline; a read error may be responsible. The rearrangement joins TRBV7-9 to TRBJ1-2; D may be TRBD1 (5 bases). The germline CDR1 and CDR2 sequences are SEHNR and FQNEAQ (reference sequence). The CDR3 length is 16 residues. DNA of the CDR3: TGTGTCAGCAGCTTGAGTTCTTCCAGGGCGGAAAATGGCTACACCTTC. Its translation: CVSSLSSSRAENGYTF.